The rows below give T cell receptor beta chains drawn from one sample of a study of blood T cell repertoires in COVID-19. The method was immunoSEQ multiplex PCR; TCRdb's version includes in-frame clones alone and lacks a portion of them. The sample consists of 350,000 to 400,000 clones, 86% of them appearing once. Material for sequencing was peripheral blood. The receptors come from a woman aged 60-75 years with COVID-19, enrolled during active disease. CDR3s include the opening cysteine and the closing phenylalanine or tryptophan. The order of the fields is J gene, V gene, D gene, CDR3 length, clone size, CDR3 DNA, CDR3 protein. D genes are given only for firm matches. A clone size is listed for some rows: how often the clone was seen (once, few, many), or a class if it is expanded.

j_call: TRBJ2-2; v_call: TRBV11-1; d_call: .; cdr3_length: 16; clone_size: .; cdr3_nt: TGTGCCAGCAGCTTAGGGGTAGCGGCAAACACCGGGGAGCTGTTTTTT; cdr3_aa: CASSLGVAANTGELFF
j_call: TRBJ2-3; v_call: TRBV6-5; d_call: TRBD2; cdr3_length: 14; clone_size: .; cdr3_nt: TGTGCCAGCAATGCGGGGGGATCCACAGATACGCAGTATTTT; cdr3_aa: CASNAGGSTDTQYF
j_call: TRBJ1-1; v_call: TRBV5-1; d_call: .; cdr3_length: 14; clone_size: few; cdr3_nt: TGCGCCAGCAGCTTGGGGACAGCGAACACTGAAGCTTTCTTT; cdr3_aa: CASSLGTANTEAFF
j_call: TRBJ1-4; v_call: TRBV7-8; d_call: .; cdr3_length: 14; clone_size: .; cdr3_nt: TGTGCCAGCAGCTTCAGGGGCGGAGGCGAAAAACTGTTTTTT; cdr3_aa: CASSFRGGGEKLFF
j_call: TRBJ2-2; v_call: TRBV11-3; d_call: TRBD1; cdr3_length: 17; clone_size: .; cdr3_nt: TGTGCCAGCAGCTTCGAAGACAGGGGGTTGTACACCGGGGAGCTGTTTTTT; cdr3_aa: CASSFEDRGLYTGELFF
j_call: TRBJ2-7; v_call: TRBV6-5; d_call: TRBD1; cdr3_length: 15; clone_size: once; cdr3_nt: TGTGCCAGCAGGCCCGGACAGGGGGCCTCCTACGAGCAGTACTTC; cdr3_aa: CASRPGQGASYEQYF
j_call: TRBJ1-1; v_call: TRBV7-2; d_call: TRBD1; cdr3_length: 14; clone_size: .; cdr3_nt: TGTGCCAGCAGCACCGGACAGGGTCACACTGAAGCTTTCTTT; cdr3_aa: CASSTGQGHTEAFF
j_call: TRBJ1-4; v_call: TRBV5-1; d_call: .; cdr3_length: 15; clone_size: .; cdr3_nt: TGCGCCAGCAGCGCAAGAGGATCAACTAATGAAAAACTGTTTTTT; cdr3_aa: CASSARGSTNEKLFF
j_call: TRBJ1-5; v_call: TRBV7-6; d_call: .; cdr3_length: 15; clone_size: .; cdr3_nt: TGTGCCAGCAGCTTAGGTCCTGCGAGCAATCAGCCCCAGCATTTT; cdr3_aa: CASSLGPASNQPQHF
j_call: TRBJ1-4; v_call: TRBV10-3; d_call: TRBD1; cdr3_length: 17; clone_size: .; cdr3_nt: TGTGCCATCAGTGAGTCGTTTGGGACAGGCTTGTCTGAAAAACTGTTTTTT; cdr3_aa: CAISESFGTGLSEKLFF
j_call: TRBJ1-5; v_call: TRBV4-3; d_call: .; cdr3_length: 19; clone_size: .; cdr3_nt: TGCGCCAGCAGCCAAGAGTTGCTCGACAGTGATCGTAGCAATCAGCCCCAGCATTTT; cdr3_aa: CASSQELLDSDRSNQPQHF
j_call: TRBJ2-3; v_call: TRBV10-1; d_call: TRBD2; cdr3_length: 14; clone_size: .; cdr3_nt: TGCGCCAGCAGTGATAGCGGGTACACAGATACGCAGTATTTT; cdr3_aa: CASSDSGYTDTQYF
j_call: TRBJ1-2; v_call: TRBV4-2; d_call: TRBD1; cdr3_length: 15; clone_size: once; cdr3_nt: TGTGCCAGCAGCCAAGCCGACAGGGTTAGGTCTGGCTACACCTTC; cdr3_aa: CASSQADRVRSGYTF
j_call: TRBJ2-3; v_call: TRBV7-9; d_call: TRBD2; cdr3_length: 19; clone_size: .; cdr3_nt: TGTGCCAGCATCCCCCTATGGCTAGCGGGGGTCACCATGTGGAATACGCAGTATTTT; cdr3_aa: CASIPLWLAGVTMWNTQYF
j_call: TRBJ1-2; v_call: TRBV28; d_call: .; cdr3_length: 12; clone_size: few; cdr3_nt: TGTGCCAGCGGCAGGGAGGTTAATGGCTACACCTTC; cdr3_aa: CASGREVNGYTF
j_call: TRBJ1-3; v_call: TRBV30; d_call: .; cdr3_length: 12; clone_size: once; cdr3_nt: TGTGCCTGGAGTGTCCAGGGCGACACCATATATTTT; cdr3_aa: CAWSVQGDTIYF
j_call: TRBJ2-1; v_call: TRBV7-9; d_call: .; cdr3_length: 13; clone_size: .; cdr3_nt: TGTGCCAGCAGCCGGACTGGCCTCTGGGAGCAGTTCTTC; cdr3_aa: CASSRTGLWEQFF